The 11 T cell receptor beta chains in this list originate from one sample, sequenced in a study of T-cell memory formation after mild COVID-19. TCRdb itself ran the 5' RACE reads through MiXCR, one entry per CDR3 protein. Of around 440,000 distinct CDR3 sequences listed, roughly 20% are singletons. The specimen sequenced was PBMCs or a T cell subset sorted from them (not recorded which). These receptors originate from an adult woman who had mild COVID-19 (a few samples of this study predate the infection). Cell type and time point are not known.

This clonotype appeared a few times. The chain carries TRBV12-3 or TRBV12-4 and TRBJ2-1; 14 bases fit TRBD2. V shed 8 bases, J shed 4 bases, and the junction held 16 bases outside the gene matches. The CDR3 is made up of 19 amino acids. The CDR3 region is CASRTGLAGVRGKYNEQFF. DNA for the CDR3: TGTGCCAGCCGGACGGGACTAGCGGGAGTAAGGGGGAAATACAATGAGCAGTTCTTC.

This clonotype was detected a few times. The chain is built from TRBV12-3 or TRBV12-4 and TRBJ2-7, with D perhaps matching TRBD1 (7 bases). Deletions cut 6 bases from V and 7 bases from J, with 16 bases between. CDR3 length: 13 residues. CDR3 bases: TGTGCCAGCAGAACCGACAGGGCGGGGGAGCAGTACTTC. Residues: CASRTDRAGEQYF.

The genes are TRBV20-1 and TRBJ2-7; D gene uncertain. V was pared by 0 bases and J by 3 bases, with 12 bases between. This CDR3 is built from 14 residues. Germline-derived CDR1 and CDR2 are DFQATT and SNEGSKA (reference sequence). CDR3 residues: CSAREHWAVYEQYF. The CDR3 DNA is TGCAGTGCTAGAGAGCACTGGGCAGTCTACGAGCAGTACTTC.

This chain uses TRBV9 with TRBJ2-7, with D possibly TRBD2 on 5 matching bases. CDR1 is SGDLS and CDR2 is YYNGEE in the germline V gene. Trimming stripped 4 bases from V and 0 bases from J, with 14 bases between. This CDR3 is 15 amino acids long. DNA for the CDR3: TGTGCCAGCAGCCCCTCCGGGATAGGCTCCTACGAGCAGTACTTC. Its translation: CASSPSGIGSYEQYF.

This clonotype was counted many times. The rearrangement uses TRBV5-1 and TRBJ1-2, with D possibly TRBD1 on 5 matching bases. In germline, CDR1 is SGHRS, CDR2 YFSETQ. Trimming left V 0 bases short and J 4 bases short, with 10 bases between. The CDR3 consists of 14 residues. The CDR3 DNA reads as TGCGCCAGCAGCTTGGAGGGGCTCGGCTATGGCTACACCTTC. It encodes CASSLEGLGYGYTF.

This clonotype showed up many times. J is TRBJ2-5 and V is TRBV3-1; either TRBD1 or TRBD2 may supply D (5 bases each). The CDR3 has 14 residues. The V gene lost 4 bases and the J gene lost 4 bases, with 13 bases spanning the gap. CDR1 is LGHDT and CDR2 is YNNKEL in the germline V gene (reference sequence). The CDR3 region has the DNA TGTGCCAGCAGCCGGGACCCAAGGGGAGAGACCCAGTACTTC. This translates into CASSRDPRGETQYF.

This chain connects TRBV12-3 or TRBV12-4 to TRBJ2-5; no reliable D call. The CDR3 runs to 14 residues. Between the trimmed V and J ends, which lost 5 bases and 2 bases, there was a span of 12 bases. This chain's CDR3 is CASSQPYRQETQYF. CDR3 DNA sequence: TGTGCCAGCAGTCAGCCGTACCGGCAAGAGACCCAGTACTTC.

The V gene is TRBV20-1, the J gene TRBJ2-7; 9 bases are a match to TRBD1. There are 15 residues in the CDR3. Germline CDR1 DFQATT, CDR2 SNEGSKA (reference sequence). V dropped 5 bases and J dropped 5; count of bases not matched to a gene: 13. The CDR3 DNA reads as TGCAGTGCTGCCAAGGGCGGGACAGGGATCGACGAGCAGTACTTC. Translation: CSAAKGGTGIDEQYF.

Turning to this clonotype: A read error may produce the germline difference seen at one junction end. The chain combines TRBV4-3 with TRBJ2-1, with 9 bases that match TRBD2. Germline V lookup: CDR1 LGHNA, CDR2 YSLEER. The CDR3 contains 18 residues. This chain's CDR3 is CASRQDHTSGFPEDEQFF. Written as DNA, the CDR3 is TGCGCCAGCAGACAAGATCATACTAGCGGGTTCCCCGAGGATGAGCAGTTCTTC.

The chain joins TRBV7-9 to TRBJ1-2; D is unclear. The germline V gene encodes CDR1 SEHNR and CDR2 FQNEAQ (reference sequence). Trimming removed 2 bases from V and 6 bases from J, with 10 bases in between. There are 13 residues in the CDR3. The chain's CDR3 is CASSLLEKDGYTF. As DNA, the CDR3 is TGTGCCAGCAGCTTACTGGAAAAAGATGGCTACACCTTC.

CDR3 in amino acids: CASSLTGLGMNTEAFF. The CDR3 bases are TGTGCCAGCTCGCTGACAGGGTTGGGGATGAACACTGAAGCTTTCTTT. J is TRBJ1-1 and V is TRBV18; 7 bases map to TRBD1. The germline V gene has CDR1 KGHSH and CDR2 LQKENI. The CDR3 contains 16 residues. With V trimmed by 6 bases and J by 0 bases, 10 bases remained unmatched.